The 27 T cell receptor beta chains given below trace back to one sample, sequenced in a study of T-cell reconstitution after alpha-beta-depleted transplantation in children. Unique molecular identifiers were used to barcode this TCRbeta library. TCRdb re-derived calls from the PCR reads in MiXCR, one entry per CDR3 protein. The sample records roughly 70,000 distinct CDR3 sequences, 4.9% being singletons. The starting material was PBMCs, mostly from graft donor cells, obtained 180 days after TCRalphabeta/CD19-depleted stem cell transplant. These receptors were collected from a boy younger than two who had a stem cell transplant for acute myeloid leukemia, so the T cells may come from the graft donor.

This clonotype was recorded at least ten times. The gene calls are TRBV9 and TRBJ2-1; TRBD1 aligns across 7 bases. The CDR3 is 14 residues long. Germline trimming cut 4 bases from V and 6 bases from J; bases unmatched to any gene: 7. Looked up from germline, CDR1 is SGDLS and CDR2 is YYNGEE. CDR3 in amino acids: CASSPGQPSNEQFF. The CDR3 DNA is TGTGCCAGCAGCCCGGGACAGCCATCCAATGAGCAGTTCTTC.

This clonotype was seen ten or more times. The chain recombines TRBV30 with TRBJ2-2, with 8 bases fitting TRBD2. CDR3 length: 16 amino acids. Germline CDR1 is GTSNPN and CDR2 is SVGIG (reference sequence). Unmatched junction bases numbered 11, after V lost 4 bases and J lost 4 bases. CDR3 loop: CAWTPGRLASTGELFF. The CDR3 DNA follows: TGTGCCTGGACCCCTGGAAGACTAGCGTCCACCGGGGAGCTGTTTTTT.

Many counts were recorded for this clonotype. The chain uses TRBV18 and TRBJ2-2; 8 bases agree with TRBD1. The ends lost 2 bases at V and 0 bases at J; junction bases unmatched: 8. Germline CDR1 is KGHSH and CDR2 is LQKENI. CDR3 size: 18 residues. The CDR3 region is CASSPVPGQAPNTGELFF. CDR3 DNA sequence: TGTGCCAGCTCACCAGTCCCGGGACAGGCTCCGAACACCGGGGAGCTGTTTTTT.

This clonotype was counted ten times or more. CDR3 in amino acids: CSARANDRGRHNEQFF. In nucleotides, the CDR3 is TGCAGTGCTAGAGCCAACGACAGGGGGAGGCACAATGAGCAGTTCTTC. V usage is TRBV20-1 and J usage is TRBJ2-1; 9 positions agree with TRBD1. The CDR3 extends over 16 amino acids. Trimming cost V 1 base and J 5 bases; bases outside gene matches: 9. Germline V CDR1 and CDR2: DFQATT, SNEGSKA (reference sequence).

In this sample, this clonotype turned up many times. The chain couples TRBV4-3 to TRBJ1-5; no definite D call. The V and J ends lost 1 base and 5 bases respectively, with 9 bases between them. Germline CDR1 and CDR2: LGHNA and YSLEER. This CDR3 has 14 residues. The CDR3 sequence: CASSQGRRDQPQHF. The CDR3 nucleotides read TGCGCCAGCAGCCAAGGACGTAGGGATCAGCCCCAGCATTTT.

This clonotype was counted at least ten times. The CDR3: CASSSGSGYEQYV. CDR3 DNA sequence: TGTGCCAGCAGCTCAGGGTCAGGATACGAGCAGTACGTC. The chain employs TRBV27 and TRBJ2-7, with D perhaps matching TRBD1 (5 bases). The V gene's germline CDR1 is MNHEY and CDR2 SMNVEV (reference sequence). This CDR3 contains 13 residues. V was clipped by 6 bases and J by 4 bases, with 13 bases between them.

This clonotype was seen many times. The rearrangement links TRBV10-3 to TRBJ2-7; D gene unclear. The V gene lost 1 base and the J gene lost 6 bases, with 10 bases spanning the gap. The CDR3 covers 13 residues. CDR1 ENHRY and CDR2 SYGVKD come from the germline V gene. CDR3 amino acids: CAISELPGSEQYF. The CDR3 DNA follows: TGTGCCATCAGTGAGTTACCGGGTTCCGAGCAGTACTTC.

This clonotype came up many times. CDR3 sequence: CASSLGPRTYNEQFF. The CDR3 DNA reads as TGTGCCAGCAGTTTGGGCCCCAGAACCTACAATGAGCAGTTCTTC. The V and J genes are TRBV12-3 or TRBV12-4 and TRBJ2-1; D is unresolved. V shed 3 bases and J shed 2 bases, with 11 bases lying between them. The CDR3 totals 15 residues.

This clonotype was detected many times. This chain connects TRBV6-4 to TRBJ1-1; D is possibly TRBD1 (5 bases). The V end was cut by 5 bases, the J end by 0 bases, with 13 bases between. This CDR3 is 15 amino acids long. CDR1 MRHNA and CDR2 SNTAGT come from the germline V gene. The chain's CDR3 is CASSPNGHLNTEAFF. In nucleotides, the CDR3 is TGTGCCAGCAGTCCGAACGGACACTTGAACACTGAAGCTTTCTTT.

In this sample, this clonotype turned up many times. The V call is TRBV5-1, the J call TRBJ2-7; 10 nucleotides line up with TRBD1. V lost 4 bases, J lost 5 bases, and 9 bases stayed unmatched. Germline V gene data show CDR1 as SGHRS and CDR2 as YFSETQ. CDR3 length: 15 amino acids. In DNA form, the CDR3 reads TGCGCCAGCAGCCTCGGGACAGGGGAATCCAACGAGCAGTACGTC. It encodes CASSLGTGESNEQYV.

At least ten counts were recorded for this clonotype. J is TRBJ2-5 and V is TRBV29-1, with 11 bases that match TRBD2. The V gene end was trimmed by 5 bases and the J gene end by 1 base; junction bases not matched to a gene: 6. Germline values: CDR1 SQVTM, CDR2 ANQGSEA. The CDR3 contains 15 residues. The CDR3, as DNA: TGCAGCGTTAAGACTAGCGGGGTCCCCCAAGAGACCCAGTACTTC. Translating gives CSVKTSGVPQETQYF.

The sample holds many counts of this clonotype. The V and J genes are TRBV29-1 and TRBJ1-2; D perhaps matches TRBD1 (6 bases). V was shortened by 4 bases and J by 4 bases, with 13 bases between the two germline ends. Germline-derived CDR1 and CDR2 are SQVTM and ANQGSEA. This CDR3 is 13 amino acids long. CDR3 loop: CSVVQGSFYGYTF. The CDR3, as DNA: TGCAGCGTTGTACAGGGAAGTTTCTATGGCTACACCTTC.

This clonotype was detected many times. The chain joins TRBV20-1 to TRBJ2-3; D not resolved. The CDR3 sequence is 13 residues long. Trimming cost V 1 base and J 1 base, with 6 bases left between them. CDR1 is DFQATT and CDR2 is SNEGSKA in the germline V gene (reference sequence). Here the CDR3 DNA reads TGCAGTGCTAGAGGGCCCGGCACAGATACGCAGTATTTT. It translates to CSARGPGTDTQYF.

Ten or more counts support this clonotype. V usage is TRBV12-3 or TRBV12-4 and J usage is TRBJ1-1; 8 bases are shared with TRBD1. The CDR3 contains 14 residues. V was clipped by 6 bases and J by 1 base; unmatched bases: 4. The CDR3 DNA reads TGTGCCAGCAGCCTACAGGGGGAGAACACTGAAGCTTTCTTT. Amino acid sequence: CASSLQGENTEAFF.

This clonotype has ten or more counts. The rearrangement uses TRBV6-1 and TRBJ1-6, with D tentatively TRBD1 (6 bases). Germline CDR1 and CDR2: MNHNS and SASEGT. The V end was cut by 2 bases, the J end by 6 bases, with 8 bases between. This CDR3 comprises 14 residues. The CDR3 loop is CASSELQGNSPLHF. CDR3 in DNA: TGTGCCAGCAGTGAACTACAGGGTAATTCACCCCTCCACTTT.

The table lists this clonotype with many counts. The CDR3: CASSFGTGPYGYTF. As DNA, the CDR3 is TGCGCCAGCAGCTTTGGGACAGGGCCGTATGGCTACACCTTC. V gene TRBV5-1 combines with J gene TRBJ1-2; the match to TRBD1 covers 9 bases. Per the germline V gene, CDR1 is SGHRS and CDR2 is YFSETQ. This CDR3 has 14 amino acids. J lost 5 bases, V lost 2 bases, and 4 bases had no gene match.

In this sample, this clonotype turned up many times. V usage is TRBV5-1 and J usage is TRBJ1-6; TRBD1 matches 9 bases. CDR1 and CDR2 from the germline V gene are SGHRS and YFSETQ. This CDR3 is 15 amino acids long. J lost 7 bases, V lost 5 bases, and 7 bases had no gene match. Here the CDR3 DNA reads TGCGCCAGCAGTTCTGCCGGACAGGGGAATTCACCCCTCCACTTT. Protein product: CASSSAGQGNSPLHF.

The sample holds many counts of this clonotype. The chain uses TRBV5-1 and TRBJ1-3, with a possible D match to TRBD1 (6 bases). This CDR3 contains 14 residues. Germline loops: CDR1 SGHRS, CDR2 YFSETQ. V lost 4 bases to trimming and J lost 4 bases, with 12 bases between them. CDR3 protein: CASSPGGAGNTIYF. The CDR3, as DNA: TGCGCCAGCAGCCCGGGGGGGGCAGGAAACACCATATATTTT.

This clonotype was counted at least ten times. The gene calls are TRBV7-2 and TRBJ1-2; D is possibly TRBD1 (5 bases). This CDR3 spans 14 amino acids. Trimming cost V 2 bases and J 4 bases, with 11 bases left between them. The germline CDR1 and CDR2 sequences are SGHTA and FQGNSA. CDR3 sequence (DNA): TGTGCCAGCAGCTTAAGGATGGGACCCTATGGCTACACCTTC. Its translation: CASSLRMGPYGYTF.

This clonotype showed up many times. The V call is TRBV12-3 or TRBV12-4, the J call TRBJ2-6; D is uncertain. The CDR3 is 17 residues long. V was trimmed by 5 bases and J by 0 bases, leaving 14 bases between them. The CDR3 sequence is CASSPRTDHSGANVLTF. The CDR3 nucleotides are TGTGCCAGCAGTCCCCGGACGGACCACTCTGGGGCCAACGTCCTGACTTTC.

This clonotype was found many times. J is TRBJ2-5 and V is TRBV15; 9 bases align to TRBD1. CDR1 is LNHNV, CDR2 YYDKDF, per germline (reference sequence). Trimming at V came to 4 bases and at J to 5 bases, leaving 14 bases not matched to a gene. The CDR3 is 17 residues long. CDR3 in DNA: TGTGCCACCAGCACCCGACTGGGGACAGGGAAGATGGAGACCCAGTACTTC. As protein: CATSTRLGTGKMETQYF.

On this clonotype itself: A much larger clone lies a single base off, so this may be a read error. The V call is TRBV3-1, the J call TRBJ2-1; TRBD2 agrees at 12 bases. The length of the CDR3 is 16 residues. Germline values: CDR1 LGHDT, CDR2 YNNKEL (reference sequence). Losses at the gene ends were 1 base for V and 9 bases for J; bases not matched to a gene: 7. The DNA of the CDR3 is TGTGCCAGCAGCCAAGCTTTGACTAGCGGGAGCCGTGAGCAGTTCTTC. Amino acids: CASSQALTSGSREQFF.

This clonotype has a count of ten or more. The chain has TRBV19 and TRBJ2-3; the D call may be TRBD1 or TRBD2 (6 bases each). This CDR3 contains 12 residues. Per germline, CDR1 LNHDA and CDR2 SQIVND (reference sequence). Trimming removed 8 bases from V and 6 bases from J, with 12 bases in between. CDR3 coding DNA: TGTGCCAGTGGGGGGCTGCTGGATACGCAGTATTTT. This gives the protein CASGGLLDTQYF.

The V call is TRBV15, the J call TRBJ2-3; either TRBD1 or TRBD2 may supply D (5 bases each). In germline, CDR1 is LNHNV, CDR2 YYDKDF (reference sequence). CDR3 length equals 13 residues. V was clipped by 0 bases and J by 6 bases, with 7 bases between them. CDR3 sequence reads: CATSRDRGDTQYF. Here the CDR3 DNA reads TGTGCCACCAGCAGAGATCGGGGCGATACGCAGTATTTT.

This clonotype was counted ten times or more. This sequence joins TRBV7-9 and TRBJ1-2; no definite D call. The ends were cut back, 3 bases at V and 8 bases at J, with 13 bases in the middle. The CDR3 is 13 amino acids. CDR1 and CDR2 from the germline V gene are SEHNR and FQNEAQ (reference sequence). The CDR3 protein is CASSLGRLSGYTF. In DNA, the CDR3 is TGTGCCAGCAGCTTGGGGAGACTGTCGGGCTACACCTTC.

This clonotype was detected ten times or more. CDR3 DNA: TGCAGTGCTAGTCACAGGGGCCTAACAACAGGCGGAGAAAAACTGTTTTTT. This encodes CSASHRGLTTGGEKLFF. V gene TRBV20-1 combines with J gene TRBJ1-4, with 7 nucleotides matching TRBD1. Trimming removed 3 bases from V and 8 bases from J; junction bases left unmatched: 18. The CDR3 is 17 residues long. In germline, CDR1 is DFQATT, CDR2 SNEGSKA (reference sequence).

This clonotype showed up many times. This sequence joins TRBV4-3 and TRBJ1-2; TRBD1 matches 9 bases. V lost 1 base, J lost 4 bases, and 4 bases stayed unmatched. Germline lookup yields CDR1 LGHNA and CDR2 YSLEER. The CDR3 loop spans 15 amino acids. The CDR3 region has the DNA TGCGCCAGCAGCCAAGGGACAGGGGAATCCTATGGCTACACCTTC. Protein: CASSQGTGESYGYTF.